Listed here are 16 T cell receptor beta chains from one sample, sequenced in a study of cytomegalovirus exposure and HLA in healthy donors (dated by TCRdb to about 2017). Libraries were constructed by the immunoSEQ multiplex PCR assay. TCRdb took over this immuneACCESS table, retaining in-frame rearrangements with V and J assigned. Such tables are incomplete; in checked studies, under half of the missing clones stem from an unresolved V gene, and the remainder is unexplained. Recorded for this sample are around 220,000 clones; roughly 83% of them occurred a single time. The ten largest clonotypes hold over 13% of the sample. Sequencing used PBMCs. These receptors all come from a woman aged 25 to 45 in good health and CMV-seropositive.

V usage is TRBV4-3 and J usage is TRBJ1-1; no definite D call. Trimming left V 0 bases short and J 5 bases short, with 13 bases between. The CDR3 contains 15 residues. Per the germline V gene, CDR1 is LGHNA and CDR2 is YSLEER. The CDR3 sequence: CASSQDRWQATEAFF. Written as DNA, the CDR3 is TGCGCCAGCAGCCAAGATCGGTGGCAGGCAACTGAAGCTTTCTTT.

V usage is TRBV5-8 and J usage is TRBJ1-4; no clear D gene. The CDR3 has 14 amino acids. CDR1 is SGHTS and CDR2 is YDEGEE in the germline V gene. The V gene lost 4 bases and the J gene lost 4 bases, with 11 bases spanning the gap. The chain's CDR3 is CASSGRVLNEKLFF. The CDR3 DNA is TGTGCCAGCAGCGGCCGGGTTCTTAATGAAAAACTGTTTTTT.

The chain carries TRBV5-6 and TRBJ2-7; D remains ambiguous. Germline V lookup: CDR1 SGHDT, CDR2 YYEEEE. The CDR3 spans 14 residues. Trimming took off 3 bases at V and 2 bases at J, with 12 bases between the two ends. The CDR3 nucleotides read TGTGCCAGCAGCTGGGCGGCTCTCACCTACGAGCAGTACTTC. This gives the protein CASSWAALTYEQYF. Full variable domain (rest looked up from reference TRBV5-6 and TRBJ2-7): DAGVTQSPTHLIKTRGQQVTLRCSPKSGHDTVSWYQQALGQGPQFIFQYYEEEERQRGNFPDRFSGHQFPNYSSELNVNALLLGDSALYLCASSWAALTYEQYFGPGTRLTVT.

V usage is TRBV29-1 and J usage is TRBJ2-2; either TRBD1 or TRBD2 may supply D (5 bases each). This CDR3 has 14 residues. Trimming left V 4 bases short and J 0 bases short, with 9 bases between. Germline CDR1 is SQVTM and CDR2 is ANQGSEA. The CDR3 protein is CSVAGTANTGELFF. CDR3 nucleotides: TGCAGCGTTGCAGGGACCGCGAACACCGGGGAGCTGTTTTTT.

The chain joins TRBV18 to TRBJ2-5; D call uncertain. Trimming left V 6 bases short and J 5 bases short, with 7 bases between. The germline CDR1 and CDR2 sequences are KGHSH and LQKENI. This CDR3 has 11 amino acids. The CDR3 is CASSLGETQYF. CDR3 in DNA: TGTGCCAGCTCTCTCGGGGAGACCCAGTACTTC. Full variable domain (outside the CDR3, taken from reference TRBV18 and TRBJ2-5): NAGVMQNPRHLVRRRGQEARLRCSPMKGHSHVYWYRQLPEEGLKFMVYLQKENIIDESGMPKERFSAEFPKEGPSILRIQQVVRGDSAAYFCASSLGETQYFGPGTRLLVL.

This rearrangement joins TRBV29-1 to TRBJ1-2; possibly TRBD1 for D (5 bases). V lost 3 bases and J 8 bases, leaving 16 bases between the germline ends. Germline CDR1 is SQVTM and CDR2 is ANQGSEA. This CDR3 comprises 13 residues. The CDR3 region has the DNA TGCAGCGTTGAGCAGGGTATAATGAGCGGCTACACCTTC. Translating it yields CSVEQGIMSGYTF.

The chain is built from TRBV19 and TRBJ1-5; no reliable D call. With 7 bases removed from V and 0 bases from J, the gap between germline ends came to 10 bases. Germline-derived CDR1 and CDR2 are LNHDA and SQIVND (reference sequence). The CDR3 loop spans 14 amino acids. The CDR3 sequence: CASTTSYSNQPQHF. Written as DNA, the CDR3 is TGTGCCAGTACCACAAGTTATAGCAATCAGCCCCAGCATTTT.

This rearrangement joins TRBV7-8 to TRBJ2-6, with TRBD1 matching 7 bases. The trim removed 0 bases at V and 4 bases at J, leaving 12 bases unmatched. CDR3 size: 19 residues. Germline CDR1 is SGHVS and CDR2 is FQNEAQ. This CDR3 is CASSLADRRTTRGANVLTF. The CDR3 DNA reads TGTGCCAGCAGCTTAGCGGACAGGAGAACTACTAGGGGGGCCAACGTCCTGACTTTC.

This chain uses TRBV7-9 with TRBJ1-1; 8 bases align to TRBD1. This CDR3 is built from 14 residues. V was pared by 5 bases and J by 4 bases, with 6 bases of the junction left unmatched. The germline CDR1 and CDR2 sequences are SEHNR and FQNEAQ (reference sequence). This CDR3 reads CASSLDRGPTEAFF. The CDR3 DNA is TGTGCCAGCAGCCTCGACAGGGGACCCACTGAAGCTTTCTTT. The full variable domain, completed using reference TRBV7-9 and TRBJ1-1, is DTGVSQNPRHKITKRGQNVTFRCDPISEHNRLYWYRQTLGQGPEFLTYFQNEAQLEKSRLLSDRFSAERPKGSFSTLEIQRTEQGDSAMYLCASSLDRGPTEAFFGQGTRLTVV.

The gene calls are TRBV28 and TRBJ1-2; D is unresolved. Germline V gives CDR1 MDHEN, CDR2 SYDVKM. V lost 2 bases to trimming and J lost 4 bases, with 17 bases between them. The CDR3 contains 16 residues. In DNA form, the CDR3 reads TGTGCCAGCAGTTTAGCAACACCGACTGACCTCTATGGCTACACCTTC. Residues: CASSLATPTDLYGYTF.

The genes are TRBV14 and TRBJ1-3; no clear D. V shed 1 base and J shed 4 bases, with 2 bases lying between them. The germline CDR1 and CDR2 sequences are SGHDN and FVKESK. This CDR3 contains 12 residues. The CDR3 region has the DNA TGTGCCAGCAGCCAAGGAGGAAACACCATATATTTT. It codes for CASSQGGNTIYF. Full variable domain (remainder filled in from reference TRBV14 and TRBJ1-3): EAGVTQFPSHSVIEKGQTVTLRCDPISGHDNLYWYRRVMGKEIKFLLHFVKESKQDESGMPNNRFLAERTGGTYSTLKVQPAELEDSGVYFCASSQGGNTIYFGEGSWLTVV.

This chain connects TRBV9 to TRBJ2-7, with TRBD2 matching over 14 bases. Germline lookup yields CDR1 SGDLS and CDR2 YYNGEE. The CDR3 is 16 residues long. V shed 0 bases and J 3 bases; nucleotides not matched to a gene: 2. CDR3 sequence reads: CASSVGLAGGYYEQYF. DNA of the CDR3: TGTGCCAGCAGCGTAGGACTAGCGGGAGGGTACTACGAGCAGTACTTC.

The rearrangement links TRBV11-2 to TRBJ2-1; TRBD2 aligns across 8 bases. This CDR3 comprises 14 residues. Germline CDR1 reads SGHAT; CDR2 reads FQNNGV. Trimming removed 5 bases from V and 6 bases from J; junction bases left unmatched: 6. CDR3 amino acids: CASSPRTSINEQFF. For the CDR3, the DNA is TGTGCCAGCAGCCCCAGGACTAGCATCAATGAGCAGTTCTTC.

This chain links TRBV27 with TRBJ2-1; D possibly corresponds to TRBD1 (5 bases). The CDR3 has 18 residues. CDR1 MNHEY and CDR2 SMNVEV come from the germline V gene (reference sequence). V shed 5 bases and J shed 1 base, with 21 bases lying between them. This CDR3 is CASSNIHGAATSYNEQFF. The CDR3 nucleotides are TGTGCCAGCAGTAATATCCATGGGGCCGCTACATCCTACAATGAGCAGTTCTTC.

This rearrangement joins TRBV2 to TRBJ1-4, with D uncertain. CDR3 length equals 14 residues. Per germline, CDR1 SNHLY and CDR2 FYNNEI. V was shortened by 2 bases and J by 7 bases, with 11 bases between the two germline ends. This CDR3 is CASSEQGDGEKLFF. Here the CDR3 DNA reads TGTGCCAGCAGTGAACAAGGCGACGGTGAAAAACTGTTTTTT.

This rearrangement joins TRBV11-3 to TRBJ1-2; the D is unclear. The V gene's germline CDR1 is SGHNT and CDR2 YENEEA. The CDR3 totals 12 residues. V lost 8 bases, J lost 4 bases, and 11 bases lay in between. The DNA for the CDR3 is TGTGCCAGCCTCCCACAACTCTATGGCTACACCTTC. This codes for CASLPQLYGYTF.